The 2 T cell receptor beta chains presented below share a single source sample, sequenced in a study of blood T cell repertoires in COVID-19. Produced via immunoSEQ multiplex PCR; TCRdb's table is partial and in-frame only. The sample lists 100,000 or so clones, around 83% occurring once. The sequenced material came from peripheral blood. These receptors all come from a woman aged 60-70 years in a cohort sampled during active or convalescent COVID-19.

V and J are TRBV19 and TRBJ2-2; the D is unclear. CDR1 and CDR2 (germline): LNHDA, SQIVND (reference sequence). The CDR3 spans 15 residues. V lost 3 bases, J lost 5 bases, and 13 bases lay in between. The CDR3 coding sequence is TGTGCCAGTAGTATCCCCTCAGGTGGGACCGGGGAGCTGTTTTTT. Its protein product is CASSIPSGGTGELFF.

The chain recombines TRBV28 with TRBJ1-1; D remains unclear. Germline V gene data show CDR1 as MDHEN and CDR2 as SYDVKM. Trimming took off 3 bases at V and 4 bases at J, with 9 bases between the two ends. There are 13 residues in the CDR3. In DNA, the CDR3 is TGTGCCAGCAGTTTCGGGAGAAGCACTGAAGCTTTCTTT. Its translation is CASSFGRSTEAFF.